This T cell receptor beta chain was captured in a study of graft-versus-host responses after intestinal transplantation. Background on the study: Anti-thymocyte globulin served as induction for all recipients, who then took tacrolimus and steroids for 2 to 4 years.

This table comes from immunoSEQ multiplex PCR, and its TCRdb copy is limited to in-frame clones, with some not included. This table has some 110,000 clones, 87% appearing once. With respect to this clone: Its antigen is still unknown.

This CDR3 region has 17 residues. The trim removed 4 bases at V and 1 base at J, leaving 13 bases unmatched. The germline V gene has CDR1 SGHNT and CDR2 YYREEE (reference sequence). The rearrangement uses TRBV5-4 and TRBJ1-2, with TRBD1 matching 7 bases. The receptor's source is a human donor who received an intestinal transplant. Sample: unstimulated CD4+ T cells sorted from spleen or lymph node cells, taken before intestinal transplant. CDR3 protein: CASSAPGQSLFNYGYTF. In nucleotides, the CDR3 is TGTGCCAGCAGCGCACCGGGACAGTCGTTATTTAACTATGGCTACACCTTC.